The 18 T cell receptor beta chains given below trace back to one sample, sequenced in a study of a mutant IDH1 vaccine in newly diagnosed glioma. Documented time point: week 47, end of study. Alongside topical imiquimod, each dose of vaccine comprised 300 ug of mutant IDH1 20-mer peptide. The assay was immunoSEQ multiplex PCR, and TCRdb's table has in-frame clones only and misses some. The sample lists fewer than 35,000 clones, approximately 83% occurring once. The antigens of these receptors remain unknown. Sequenced here: PBMCs, sampled from a glioma patient whose treatment included an IDH1 peptide vaccine. These receptors were obtained from a man aged 30 to 39 with glioma.

This clone was counted a single time. This sequence joins TRBV6-1 and TRBJ1-4, with 8 bases identical to TRBD1. In germline, CDR1 is MNHNS, CDR2 SASEGT. CDR3 length: 16 amino acids. Trimming took 1 base from V and 0 from J; bases not matched to a gene: 1. CDR3 residues: CASSEVRGPTNEKLFF. The CDR3 coding sequence is TGTGCCAGCAGTGAAGTCAGGGGGCCAACTAATGAAAAACTGTTTTTT.

The rearrangement links TRBV13 to TRBJ1-2; 11 bases agree with TRBD1. Per germline, CDR1 PRHDT and CDR2 FYEKMQ (reference sequence). Germline trimming cut 5 bases from V and 5 bases from J; bases unmatched to any gene: 10. This CDR3 contains 16 residues. The CDR3 coding sequence is TGTGCCAGCAGCGGTAGGGTGGGACAGGGGGAATATGGCTACACCTTC. Protein: CASSGRVGQGEYGYTF.

This clone was detected a few times. The chain employs TRBV11-3 and TRBJ1-3; D is uncertain. CDR1 is SGHNT and CDR2 is YENEEA in the germline V gene. The CDR3 runs 14 residues. Trimming stripped 5 bases from V and 4 bases from J, with 12 bases between. The CDR3 spells CASSDDTRGNTIYF. CDR3 coding DNA: TGTGCCAGCAGCGATGACACAAGAGGAAACACCATATATTTT.

The V and J genes are TRBV6-4 and TRBJ1-1; D remains ambiguous. Germline values: CDR1 MRHNA, CDR2 SNTAGT. V dropped 4 bases and J dropped 0 bases, with 6 bases sitting between them. This CDR3 has 13 amino acids. For the CDR3, the DNA is TGTGCCAGCAGTGCCGAGATGAACACTGAAGCTTTCTTT. Its protein product is CASSAEMNTEAFF.

CDR3 in DNA: TGTGCCAGCAGCTCCGGGACTAGCGGGGGGTTAGATACGCAGTATTTT. This codes for CASSSGTSGGLDTQYF. The J gene is TRBJ2-3, the V gene TRBV7-9, with 15 bases that match TRBD2. V lost 4 bases to trimming and J lost 5 bases; unmatched junction nucleotides: 4. CDR3 length: 16 amino acids. Germline values: CDR1 SEHNR, CDR2 FQNEAQ (reference sequence).

The rearrangement joins TRBV5-5 to TRBJ2-2; D gene ambiguous. The CDR3 is 16 residues long. From germline, CDR1 is SGHKS and CDR2 YYEKEE (reference sequence). The V end was cut by 1 base, the J end by 1 base, with 11 bases between. The CDR3 protein is CASSLFGDRNTGELFF. In DNA form, the CDR3 reads TGTGCCAGCAGCTTGTTTGGGGATAGGAACACCGGGGAGCTGTTTTTT.

V and J are TRBV7-8 and TRBJ2-5; D not certain. This CDR3 has 14 residues. Trimming took off 5 bases at V and 1 base at J, with 11 bases between the two ends. Germline values: CDR1 SGHVS, CDR2 FQNEAQ. For the CDR3, the DNA is TGTGCCAGCAGCCCCCCCGCGTTCCAAGAGACCCAGTACTTC. Residues: CASSPPAFQETQYF.

This chain connects TRBV7-2 to TRBJ1-1; D is perhaps TRBD1 (6 bases). Trimming stripped 6 bases from V and 2 bases from J, with 13 bases between. Germline V gene data show CDR1 as SGHTA and CDR2 as FQGNSA. This CDR3 is 14 amino acids long. The CDR3 DNA reads as TGTGCCAGCAGAAATCCAGGGGCAAACACTGAAGCTTTCTTT. This sequence encodes CASRNPGANTEAFF.

In nucleotides, the CDR3 is TGTGCCAGCAGCTTAGCGGGGAACAGGGTTTGCAATCAGCCCCAGCATTTT. This sequence encodes CASSLAGNRVCNQPQHF. V is TRBV7-9 and J is TRBJ1-5; TRBD1 is a possible D gene (6 bases). The CDR3 runs 17 residues. Germline CDR1 SEHNR, CDR2 FQNEAQ (reference sequence). Trimming pared 0 bases from V and 2 bases from J, leaving 14 bases between.

This chain joins TRBV7-9 and TRBJ2-5; TRBD1 is a possible D gene (6 bases). The V gene lost 1 base and the J gene lost 1 base, with 10 bases spanning the gap. Germline lookup yields CDR1 SEHNR and CDR2 FQNEAQ (reference sequence). The CDR3 has 15 amino acids. As DNA, the CDR3 is TGTGCCAGCAGCTTAGGGTGGGGGCCCCAAGAGACCCAGTACTTC. Amino acid sequence: CASSLGWGPQETQYF.

Details on this clone: The same CDR3 arises from other DNA sequences in this sample as well. J is TRBJ1-5 and V is TRBV30, with D hard to call. Germline V gene lookup returns CDR1 GTSNPN and CDR2 SVGIG (reference sequence). The V and J ends lost 0 bases and 0 bases respectively, with 3 bases between them. The CDR3 spans 13 residues. CDR3 coding DNA: TGTGCCTGGAGTGTTGATAGCAATCAGCCCCAGCATTTT. It encodes CAWSVDSNQPQHF.

The chain has TRBV30 and TRBJ2-7; TRBD1 matches at 7 bases. This CDR3 region has 15 residues. J was trimmed by 2 bases and V by 8 bases; bases with no gene match: 15. In germline, CDR1 is GTSNPN, CDR2 SVGIG (reference sequence). The chain's CDR3 is CAGRPPNRGPYEQYF. In DNA form, the CDR3 reads TGTGCCGGCCGCCCCCCGAACAGGGGCCCCTACGAGCAGTACTTC.

The chain links TRBV19 to TRBJ2-7; TRBD1 or TRBD2 may be the D gene (5 bases each). The CDR3 has 14 amino acids. Germline V gene lookup returns CDR1 LNHDA and CDR2 SQIVND (reference sequence). Trimming stripped 8 bases from V and 1 base from J, with 15 bases between. This CDR3 is CASSQGVNSYEQYF. Here the CDR3 DNA reads TGTGCCAGTTCCCAGGGAGTTAATTCCTACGAGCAGTACTTC.

V usage is TRBV6-5 and J usage is TRBJ2-5, with 7 bases matching TRBD2. The CDR3 extends over 14 amino acids. V lost 7 bases to trimming and J lost 3 bases; unmatched junction nucleotides: 8. Germline CDR1 MNHEY, CDR2 SVGAGI. The CDR3 DNA reads as TGTGCCAGCACCTTTAAGGCGGGGGAAGAGACCCAGTACTTC. Its protein is CASTFKAGEETQYF.

The chain's CDR3 is CAVRKGGLPYEQYF. The CDR3 region has the DNA TGTGCCGTTCGAAAAGGGGGGCTTCCCTACGAGCAGTACTTC. The gene calls are TRBV6-5 and TRBJ2-7; tentatively, D is TRBD1 or TRBD2 (6 bases each). This CDR3 is built from 14 residues. Trimming removed 11 bases from V and 2 bases from J, with 19 bases in between. Germline V gene sequence: CDR1 MNHEY, CDR2 SVGAGI.

The genes are TRBV4-1 and TRBJ2-7; no reliable D call. The CDR3 has 14 residues. The ends were cut back, 1 base at V and 0 bases at J, with 7 bases in the middle. Germline lookup yields CDR1 MGHRA and CDR2 YSYEKL. CDR3 sequence (DNA): TGCGCCAGCAGCCAAGCGTCCGACTCCTACGAGCAGTACTTC. Translating it yields CASSQASDSYEQYF.

V gene TRBV7-8 combines with J gene TRBJ1-1; no reliable D call. The CDR3 is made up of 14 amino acids. Germline V gene data show CDR1 as SGHVS and CDR2 as FQNEAQ. Trimming cost V 5 bases and J 2 bases, with 12 bases left between them. CDR3: CASSPLGGNTEAFF. CDR3 coding DNA: TGTGCCAGCAGCCCCCTTGGCGGTAACACTGAAGCTTTCTTT.

The chain links TRBV5-4 to TRBJ1-2; weak D call: TRBD1 (6 bases). V lost 1 base and J 4 bases, leaving 8 bases between the germline ends. This CDR3 is built from 13 residues. The germline CDR1 and CDR2 sequences are SGHNT and YYREEE (reference sequence). The CDR3 sequence: CASSLTGIYGYTF. CDR3 DNA sequence: TGTGCCAGCAGCTTGACAGGGATCTATGGCTACACCTTC.